The 18 T cell receptor beta chains presented below share a single source sample, sequenced in a study of OX40 agonist ivuxolimab in advanced cancers. Generated by immunoSEQ multiplex PCR, the TCRdb table keeps only in-frame clones and is missing some. Of about 63,000 clones listed, roughly 89% are singletons. The specimen was CD4+ or CD8+ T cells sorted from blood, collected in a trial of the OX40 agonist ivuxolimab. These receptors were obtained from an adult with an advanced solid tumor such as melanoma, head and neck, liver or kidney cancer.

This clone appeared a single time. V gene TRBV5-6 combines with J gene TRBJ2-7; the D is unclear. The CDR3 is 13 residues long. CDR1 and CDR2 from the germline V gene are SGHDT and YYEEEE. V gave up 0 bases and J gave up 1 base, with 5 bases separating them. The CDR3 region has the DNA TGTGCCAGCAGCTTGGCGCTATCCTACGAGCAGTACTTC. Translating it yields CASSLALSYEQYF.

There are a few counts of this clone. The J gene is TRBJ1-1, the V gene TRBV30; 8 positions agree with TRBD1. The length of the CDR3 is 13 residues. CDR1 is GTSNPN and CDR2 is SVGIG in the germline V gene (reference sequence). V shed 5 bases, J shed 1 base, and the junction held 3 bases outside the gene matches. The CDR3 coding sequence is TGTGCCTGGCGCCAGGGGGCGAACACTGAAGCTTTCTTT. Residues: CAWRQGANTEAFF.

V usage is TRBV5-8 and J usage is TRBJ2-5, with D unresolved. The CDR3 length is 12 residues. Germline V gene lookup returns CDR1 SGHTS and CDR2 YDEGEE. V was trimmed by 0 bases and J by 5 bases, leaving 5 bases between them. CDR3 coding DNA: TGTGCCAGCAGCTTGGACGGGGAGACCCAGTACTTC. Translation gives CASSLDGETQYF.

The gene calls are TRBV7-3 and TRBJ2-7; weak D call: TRBD2 (6 bases). The CDR3 covers 15 residues. Germline assignment: CDR1 SGHTA and CDR2 FQGTGA. V was clipped by 1 base and J by 5 bases, with 15 bases between them. DNA of the CDR3: TGTGCCAGCAGCTTAATGGCTGGCGGGGTCGACGAGCAGTACTTC. Translation gives CASSLMAGGVDEQYF.

J is TRBJ2-7 and V is TRBV27; 16 nucleotides match TRBD2. CDR3 length equals 18 residues. The V gene's germline CDR1 is MNHEY and CDR2 SMNVEV (reference sequence). V shed 5 bases and J 0 bases; nucleotides not matched to a gene: 7. The CDR3 bases are TGTGCCAGCAGTGGGCCGGGACTAGCGGGAGGGCCCTCCTACGAGCAGTACTTC. Encoded protein: CASSGPGLAGGPSYEQYF.

This chain links TRBV13 with TRBJ2-3; a weak D match, TRBD1 (6 bases). The CDR3 runs 15 residues. Germline V gene sequence: CDR1 PRHDT, CDR2 FYEKMQ (reference sequence). V was cut by 3 bases and J by 2 bases, with 12 bases left in between. This CDR3 is CASSFWGHDTDTQYF. The CDR3 DNA reads as TGTGCCAGCAGCTTTTGGGGACACGACACAGATACGCAGTATTTT.

This clone showed up just a few times. Other DNA variants within this sample encode the same CDR3. CDR3 DNA: TGTGCCAGCAGCTTAGAGGGGGGCTTCACCTACGAGCAGTACTTC. Translation: CASSLEGGFTYEQYF. The chain recombines TRBV7-9 with TRBJ2-7; D possibly uses TRBD1 or TRBD2 (6 bases each). The ends were cut back, 1 base at V and 2 bases at J, with 12 bases in the middle. From germline, CDR1 is SEHNR and CDR2 FQNEAQ (reference sequence). The CDR3 loop spans 15 amino acids.

The chain has TRBV11-2 and TRBJ2-5; TRBD2 matches at 13 bases. The germline V gene encodes CDR1 SGHAT and CDR2 FQNNGV. V shed 5 bases, J shed 5 bases, and the junction held 8 bases outside the gene matches. The CDR3 extends over 16 amino acids. CDR3 residues: CASSRGLAGVWETQYF. Written as DNA, the CDR3 is TGTGCCAGCAGCCGCGGACTAGCGGGAGTGTGGGAGACCCAGTACTTC.

CDR3 coding DNA: TGTGCCAGCAGCCCTAGACAGTTCCAAGAGACCCAGTACTTC. Its translation is CASSPRQFQETQYF. This rearrangement joins TRBV28 to TRBJ2-5; a weak D match, TRBD1 (5 bases). Germline V CDR1 and CDR2: MDHEN, SYDVKM. Trimming took off 6 bases at V and 1 base at J, with 12 bases between the two ends. The CDR3 has 14 residues.

This clone was counted a single time. The same CDR3 is also encoded by other DNA sequences in this sample. This rearrangement joins TRBV2 to TRBJ1-1; TRBD1 might be the D (6 bases). Germline V lookup: CDR1 SNHLY, CDR2 FYNNEI. This CDR3 contains 12 residues. Trimming cost V 8 bases and J 4 bases, with 11 bases left between them. CDR3 residues: CASPRGTTEAFF. CDR3 DNA sequence: TGTGCCAGCCCCAGGGGCACCACTGAAGCTTTCTTT.

The rearrangement links TRBV9 to TRBJ2-7; D is unclear. V lost 4 bases, J lost 1 base, and 6 bases lay in between. Germline V gene lookup returns CDR1 SGDLS and CDR2 YYNGEE. The CDR3 length is 12 residues. The CDR3 bases are TGTGCCAGCAGCTCATCGTCCTACGAGCAGTACTTC. Protein product: CASSSSSYEQYF. The variable domain in full, completed from reference TRBV9 and TRBJ2-7, reads DSGVTQTPKHLITATGQRVTLRCSPRSGDLSVYWYQQSLDQGLQFLIQYYNGEERAKGNILERFSAQQFPDLHSELNLSSLELGDSALYFCASSSSSYEQYFGPGTRLTVT.

V gene TRBV19 combines with J gene TRBJ1-1; D gene uncertain. Germline V gene sequence: CDR1 LNHDA, CDR2 SQIVND (reference sequence). CDR3 size: 14 residues. With 5 bases removed from V and 2 bases from J, the gap between germline ends came to 12 bases. CDR3 sequence reads: CASSPDSRNTEAFF. As DNA, the CDR3 is TGTGCCAGTAGTCCAGATAGTAGAAACACTGAAGCTTTCTTT.

CDR3 in DNA: TGTGCCAGTGGCGCGTGGGTGAGTGGATATAATTCACCCCTCCACTTT. Translation: CASGAWVSGYNSPLHF. The chain joins TRBV19 to TRBJ1-6; unclear D gene. The CDR3 is 16 amino acids. Germline-derived CDR1 and CDR2 are LNHDA and SQIVND (reference sequence). The germline V and J ends were trimmed by 8 bases and 4 bases, with 18 bases remaining between them.

The chain is built from TRBV9 and TRBJ1-2; no definite D call. V lost 0 bases and J lost 10, with 7 bases in between. The germline V gene encodes CDR1 SGDLS and CDR2 YYNGEE. The CDR3 is 11 residues long. This chain's CDR3 is CASSVGPVYTF. CDR3 sequence (DNA): TGTGCCAGCAGCGTAGGGCCAGTCTACACCTTC.

The chain carries TRBV20-1 and TRBJ2-7; D is undetermined. This CDR3 has 10 residues. CDR1 DFQATT and CDR2 SNEGSKA come from the germline V gene (reference sequence). V was trimmed by 6 bases and J by 2 bases, leaving 5 bases between them. CDR3 sequence: CSAAPYEQYF. CDR3 bases: TGCAGTGCCGCCCCCTACGAGCAGTACTTC.

The rearrangement uses TRBV4-1 and TRBJ2-1, with D maybe TRBD2 (6 bases). The length of the CDR3 is 15 residues. Trimming took 3 bases from V and 8 from J, leaving 17 bases between them. CDR1 is MGHRA and CDR2 is YSYEKL in the germline V gene. DNA for the CDR3: TGCGCCAGCAGCCAGGGGCTAGGGGAGGCCGATGAGCAGTTCTTC. This sequence encodes CASSQGLGEADEQFF.

This chain uses TRBV4-1 with TRBJ2-5, with 9 bases lining up with TRBD2. Germline values: CDR1 MGHRA, CDR2 YSYEKL. This CDR3 has 15 amino acids. V lost 5 bases, J lost 5 bases, and 9 bases stayed unmatched. The CDR3 spells CASSGPGSGGETQYF. As DNA, the CDR3 is TGCGCCAGCAGCGGCCCTGGTAGCGGGGGTGAGACCCAGTACTTC.

This clone was seen only once. The chain has TRBV7-9 and TRBJ1-3; D unclear. The CDR3 sequence is 14 residues long. Germline-derived CDR1 and CDR2 are SEHNR and FQNEAQ (reference sequence). V dropped 7 bases and J dropped 7 bases, with 17 bases sitting between them. The chain's CDR3 is CASNPPDYTNTIYF. CDR3 nucleotide sequence: TGTGCCAGCAACCCCCCGGACTATACGAACACCATATATTTT.